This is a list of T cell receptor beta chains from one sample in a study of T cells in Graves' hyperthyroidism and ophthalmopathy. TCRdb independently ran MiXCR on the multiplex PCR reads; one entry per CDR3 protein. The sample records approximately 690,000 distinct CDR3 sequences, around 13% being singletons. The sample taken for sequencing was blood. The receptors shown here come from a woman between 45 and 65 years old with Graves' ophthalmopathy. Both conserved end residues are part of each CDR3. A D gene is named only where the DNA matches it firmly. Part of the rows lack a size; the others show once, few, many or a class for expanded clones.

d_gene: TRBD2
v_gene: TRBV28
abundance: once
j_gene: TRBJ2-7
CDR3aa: CASSLITSGPSSYEQYF
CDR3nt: TGTGCCAGCAGTTTAATAACTAGCGGGCCAAGCTCCTACGAGCAGTACTTC

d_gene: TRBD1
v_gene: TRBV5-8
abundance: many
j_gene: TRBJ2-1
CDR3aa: CASSALTGVLNNEQFF
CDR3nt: TGTGCCAGCAGCGCCTTAACAGGGGTTCTTAACAATGAGCAGTTCTTC

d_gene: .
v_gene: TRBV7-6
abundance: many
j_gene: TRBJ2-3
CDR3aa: CASSLSGMADTQYF
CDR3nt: TGTGCCAGCAGCTTAAGCGGAATGGCAGATACGCAGTATTTT

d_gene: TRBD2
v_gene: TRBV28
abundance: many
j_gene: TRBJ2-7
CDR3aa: CASSRGDSNYEQYF
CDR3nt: TGTGCCAGCAGCCGGGGGGATTCCAACTACGAGCAGTACTTC

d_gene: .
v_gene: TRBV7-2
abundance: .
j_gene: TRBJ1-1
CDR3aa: CASSLGGWPEAFF
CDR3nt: TGTGCCAGCAGCTTAGGGGGCTGGCCTGAAGCTTTCTTT

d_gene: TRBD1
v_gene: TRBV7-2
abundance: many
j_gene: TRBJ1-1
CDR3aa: CASSLAGDRVEAFF
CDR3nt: TGTGCCAGCAGCTTAGCGGGGGACAGGGTTGAAGCTTTCTTT

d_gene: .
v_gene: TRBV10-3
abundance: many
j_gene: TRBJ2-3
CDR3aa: CAISESSGGTDTQYF
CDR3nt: TGTGCCATCAGTGAGTCAAGTGGCGGCACAGATACGCAGTATTTT

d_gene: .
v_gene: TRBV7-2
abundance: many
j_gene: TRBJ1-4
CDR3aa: CASSSDMINEKLFF
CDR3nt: TGTGCCAGCAGCTCGGACATGATTAATGAAAAACTGTTTTTT

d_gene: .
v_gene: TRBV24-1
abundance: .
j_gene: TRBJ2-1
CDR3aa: CATSDPTPAWNEQFF
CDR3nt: TGTGCCACCAGTGACCCGACACCGGCCTGGAATGAGCAGTTCTTC

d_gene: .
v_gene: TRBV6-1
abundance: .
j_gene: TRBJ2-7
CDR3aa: CASSPFGAATYEQYF
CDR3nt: TGTGCCAGCAGTCCCTTCGGGGCAGCTACCTACGAGCAGTACTTC

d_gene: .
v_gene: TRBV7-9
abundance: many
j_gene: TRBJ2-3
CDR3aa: CASSPGLFGTDTQYF
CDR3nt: TGTGCCAGCAGCCCGGGACTCTTTGGCACAGATACGCAGTATTTT

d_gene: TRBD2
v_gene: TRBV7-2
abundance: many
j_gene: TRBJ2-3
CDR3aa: CASSLWTSGIGDTQYF
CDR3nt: TGTGCCAGCAGCTTATGGACTAGCGGGATTGGAGATACGCAGTATTTT

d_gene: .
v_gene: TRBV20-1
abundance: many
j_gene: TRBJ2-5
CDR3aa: CSARDPEGRETQYF
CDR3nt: TGCAGTGCTAGAGATCCGGAGGGTCGAGAGACCCAGTACTTC

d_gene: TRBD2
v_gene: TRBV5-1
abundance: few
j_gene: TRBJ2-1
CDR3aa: CASSRVGLAGNNEQFF
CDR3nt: TGCGCCAGCAGCAGGGTCGGTCTAGCGGGAAACAATGAGCAGTTCTTC